This paragraph reports one TCR beta chain. CDR3 length equals 15 residues. V shed 0 bases and J 9 bases; nucleotides not matched to a gene: 2. Germline CDR1 and CDR2: SGDLS and YYNGEE. This record belongs to a study of glioma-infiltrating T cells after dendritic cell vaccination. Some clones are missing from TCRdb's copy, which holds only in-frame ones; the method was immunoSEQ multiplex PCR. The table has roughly 100,000 clones, nearly 90% seen once. Time point reported: after dendritic cell vaccination, including at tumor progression/relapse. None of the glioblastoma patients had an isocitrate dehydrogenase mutation.

The rearrangement joins TRBV9 to TRBJ2-1; 14 nucleotides agree with TRBD2. This sample comprised blood, obtained after dendritic cell vaccination. This TCR came from a human donor with glioblastoma. The CDR3 protein is CASSVGGTSGGEQFF. The DNA for the CDR3 is TGTGCCAGCAGCGTAGGAGGGACTAGCGGGGGTGAGCAGTTCTTC.